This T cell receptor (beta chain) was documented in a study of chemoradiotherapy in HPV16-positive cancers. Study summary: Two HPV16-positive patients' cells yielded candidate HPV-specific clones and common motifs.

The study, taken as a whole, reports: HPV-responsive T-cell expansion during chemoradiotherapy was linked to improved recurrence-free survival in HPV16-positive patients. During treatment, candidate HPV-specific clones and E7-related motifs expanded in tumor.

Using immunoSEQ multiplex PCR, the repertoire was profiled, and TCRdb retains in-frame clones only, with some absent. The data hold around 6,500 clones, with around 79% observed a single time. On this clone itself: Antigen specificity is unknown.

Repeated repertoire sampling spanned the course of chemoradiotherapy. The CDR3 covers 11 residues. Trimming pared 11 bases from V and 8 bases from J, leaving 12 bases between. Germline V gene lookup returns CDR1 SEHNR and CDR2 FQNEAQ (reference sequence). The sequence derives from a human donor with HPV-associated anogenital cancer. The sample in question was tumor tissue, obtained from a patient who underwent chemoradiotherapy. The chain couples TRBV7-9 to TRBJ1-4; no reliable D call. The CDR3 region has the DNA TGTGCCGCCTACAATGCGGAAAAACTGTTTTTT. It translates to CAAYNAEKLFF.